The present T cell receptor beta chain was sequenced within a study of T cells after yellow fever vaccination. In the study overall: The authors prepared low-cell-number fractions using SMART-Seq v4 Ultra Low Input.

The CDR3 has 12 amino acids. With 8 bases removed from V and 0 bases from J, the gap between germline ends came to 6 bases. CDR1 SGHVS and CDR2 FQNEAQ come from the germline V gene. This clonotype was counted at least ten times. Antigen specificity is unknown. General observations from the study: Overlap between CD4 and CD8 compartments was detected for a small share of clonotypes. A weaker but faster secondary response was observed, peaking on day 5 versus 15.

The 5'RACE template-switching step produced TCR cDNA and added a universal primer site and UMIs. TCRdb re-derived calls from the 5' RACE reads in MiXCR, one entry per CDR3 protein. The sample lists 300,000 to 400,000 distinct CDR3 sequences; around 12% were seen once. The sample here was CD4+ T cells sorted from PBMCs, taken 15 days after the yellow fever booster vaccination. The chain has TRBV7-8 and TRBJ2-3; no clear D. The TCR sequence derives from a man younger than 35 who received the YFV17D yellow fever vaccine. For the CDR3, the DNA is TGTGCCAGCGCCCCGAGCACAGATACGCAGTATTTT. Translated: CASAPSTDTQYF.